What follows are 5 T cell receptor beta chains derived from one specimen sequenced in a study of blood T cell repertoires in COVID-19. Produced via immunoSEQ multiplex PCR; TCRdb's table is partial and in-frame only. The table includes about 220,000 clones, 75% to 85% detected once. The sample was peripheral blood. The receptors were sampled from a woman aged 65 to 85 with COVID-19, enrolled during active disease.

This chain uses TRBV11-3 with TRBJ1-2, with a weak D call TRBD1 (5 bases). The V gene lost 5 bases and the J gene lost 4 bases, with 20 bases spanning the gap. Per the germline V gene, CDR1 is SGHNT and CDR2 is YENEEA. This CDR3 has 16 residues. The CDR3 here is CASSGKGVDGVYGYTF. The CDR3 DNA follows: TGTGCCAGCAGCGGGAAAGGGGTCGATGGGGTCTATGGCTACACCTTC. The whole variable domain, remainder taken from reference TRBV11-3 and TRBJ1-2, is EAGVVQSPRYKIIEKKQPVAFWCNPISGHNTLYWYLQNLGQGPELLIRYENEEAVDDSQLPKDRFSAERLKGVDSTLKIQPAELGDSAVYLCASSGKGVDGVYGYTFGSGTRLTVV.

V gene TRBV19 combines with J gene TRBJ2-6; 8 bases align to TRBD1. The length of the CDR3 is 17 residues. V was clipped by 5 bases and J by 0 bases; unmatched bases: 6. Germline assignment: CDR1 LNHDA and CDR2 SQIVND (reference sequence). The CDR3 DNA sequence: TGTGCCAGTAGTTCGGGACAGGCACTCTCTGGGGCCAACGTCCTGACTTTC. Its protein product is CASSSGQALSGANVLTF.

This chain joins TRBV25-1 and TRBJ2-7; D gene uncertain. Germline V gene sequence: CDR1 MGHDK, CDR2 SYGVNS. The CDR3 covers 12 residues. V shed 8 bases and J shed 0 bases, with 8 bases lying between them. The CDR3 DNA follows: TGTGCCAGCGGCCAGTCCTCCTACGAGCAGTACTTC. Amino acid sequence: CASGQSSYEQYF.

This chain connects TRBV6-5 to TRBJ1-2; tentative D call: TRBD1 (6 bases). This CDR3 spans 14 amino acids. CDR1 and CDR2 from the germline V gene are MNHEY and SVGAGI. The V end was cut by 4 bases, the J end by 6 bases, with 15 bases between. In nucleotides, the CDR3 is TGTGCCAGCAGTTCAGTTAACAGGGCTCATGGCTACACCTTC. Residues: CASSSVNRAHGYTF.

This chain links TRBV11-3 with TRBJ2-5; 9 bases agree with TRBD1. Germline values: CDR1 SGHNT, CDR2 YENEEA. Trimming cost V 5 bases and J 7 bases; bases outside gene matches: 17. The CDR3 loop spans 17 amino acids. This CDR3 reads CASSLRSPQGARGTQYF. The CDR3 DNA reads TGTGCCAGCAGCCTACGCTCCCCACAGGGGGCAAGGGGGACCCAGTACTTC.